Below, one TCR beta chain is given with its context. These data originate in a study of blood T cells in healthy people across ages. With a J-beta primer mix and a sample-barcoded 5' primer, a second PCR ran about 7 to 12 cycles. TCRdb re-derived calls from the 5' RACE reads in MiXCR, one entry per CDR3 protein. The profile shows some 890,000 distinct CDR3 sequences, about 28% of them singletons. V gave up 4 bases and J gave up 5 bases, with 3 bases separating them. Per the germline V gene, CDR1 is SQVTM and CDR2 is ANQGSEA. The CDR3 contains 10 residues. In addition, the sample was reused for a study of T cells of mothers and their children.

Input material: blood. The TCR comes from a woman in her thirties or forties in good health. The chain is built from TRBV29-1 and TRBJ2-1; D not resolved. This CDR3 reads CSVGHNEQFF. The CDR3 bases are TGCAGCGTTGGCCACAATGAGCAGTTCTTC.